This T cell receptor beta chain was recorded in a study of T cells in Graves' hyperthyroidism and ophthalmopathy. Whole-study findings and limits: Researchers found most expanded thyroid clonotypes above 0.001 in blood as well. The model predicted ophthalmopathy a median around six months before onset.

TCR beta CDR3 region amplification was performed from RNA transcripts. Primed by the HTBI set, a first-round RT-PCR was run on the TCR CDR3. In TCRdb, the multiplex PCR reads were re-called with MiXCR into one record per CDR3 protein. This sample has 550,000 to 700,000 distinct CDR3 sequences, with about half found just once. As to this clonotype: Its antigen is not known.

The CDR3 consists of 13 residues. The V and J ends lost 5 bases and 5 bases respectively, with 12 bases between them. Sequencing was performed on peripheral blood or thyroid tissue (not recorded which). The TCR originated in an adult woman with Graves' disease, either hyperthyroidism or ophthalmopathy (not recorded which). The rearrangement uses TRBV12-3 or TRBV12-4 and TRBJ2-5; TRBD1 might be the D (6 bases). The CDR3 loop is CASSARGTETQYF. CDR3 DNA: TGTGCCAGCAGTGCTAGGGGGACGGAGACCCAGTACTTC.